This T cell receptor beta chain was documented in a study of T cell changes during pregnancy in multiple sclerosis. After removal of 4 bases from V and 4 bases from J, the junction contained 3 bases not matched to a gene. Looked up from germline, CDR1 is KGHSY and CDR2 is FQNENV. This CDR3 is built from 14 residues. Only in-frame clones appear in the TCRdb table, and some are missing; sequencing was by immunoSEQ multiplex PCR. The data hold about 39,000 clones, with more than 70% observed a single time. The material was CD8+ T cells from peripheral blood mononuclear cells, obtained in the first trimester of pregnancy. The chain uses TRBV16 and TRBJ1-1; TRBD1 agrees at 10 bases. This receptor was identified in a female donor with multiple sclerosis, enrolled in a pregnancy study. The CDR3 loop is CASSPGQGITEAFF. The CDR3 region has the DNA TGTGCCAGCAGCCCGGGACAGGGGATCACTGAAGCTTTCTTT.